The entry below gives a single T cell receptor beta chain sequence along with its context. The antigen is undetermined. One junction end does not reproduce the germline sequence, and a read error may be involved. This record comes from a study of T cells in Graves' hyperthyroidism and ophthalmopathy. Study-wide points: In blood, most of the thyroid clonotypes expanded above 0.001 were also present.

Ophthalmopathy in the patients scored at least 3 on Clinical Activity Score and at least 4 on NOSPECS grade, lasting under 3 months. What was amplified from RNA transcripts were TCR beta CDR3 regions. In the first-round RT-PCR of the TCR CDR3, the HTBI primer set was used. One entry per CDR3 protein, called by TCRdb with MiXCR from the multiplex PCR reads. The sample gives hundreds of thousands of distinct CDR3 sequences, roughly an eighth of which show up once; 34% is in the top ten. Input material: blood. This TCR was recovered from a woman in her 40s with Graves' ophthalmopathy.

The CDR3 DNA follows: TGTGCTAGTGGGCGGGAGGGGTTGAGCAATCGGCCCCAGCATTTT. Translated, it gives CASGREGLSNRPQHF. The V and J genes are TRBV12-5 and TRBJ1-5, with D possibly TRBD1 on 5 matching bases. Germline values: CDR1 LGHNT, CDR2 FRNRAP. This CDR3 has 15 amino acids.